This entry concerns a single T cell receptor beta chain. Its antigen remains unknown. The data were taken from a study of T cell responses to AZD1222 COVID-19 vaccine. Study-wide results and caveats: Along spike, vaccine-associated CD4 TCRs were found throughout, with dominance at 160-218 and 743-854. Spike-specific TCR repertoires showed rising breadth and depth after two AZD1222 doses.

Germline-derived CDR1 and CDR2 are KGHSH and LQKENI. Trimming pared 0 bases from V and 2 bases from J, leaving 5 bases between. The CDR3 spans 14 residues. The protocol was immunoSEQ multiplex PCR, while the TCRdb copy is restricted to in-frame clones and leaves out a portion. This table holds roughly 60,000 clones, roughly 89% found once. The chain has TRBV18 and TRBJ2-1; no clear D. The sequenced sample was peripheral blood, obtained on day 0 of AZD1222 vaccination. The TCR originated in an adult in good health. CDR3 in amino acids: CASSPPDTYNEQFF. In DNA form, the CDR3 reads TGTGCCAGCTCACCACCTGACACCTACAATGAGCAGTTCTTC.